The entry below gives a single TCR beta chain sequence along with its context. Other DNA sequences from this sample encode an identical CDR3 as well. The data belong to a study of blood T cell repertoires in COVID-19. At the level of the study: T cells, B-cell-depleted T cells, or PBMCs supplied cDNA or gDNA.

Per the original data handling: How many nucleated cells were present was estimated from reference gene primer amplification. Produced via immunoSEQ multiplex PCR; TCRdb's table is partial and in-frame only. D and trimming were read from the DNA, whereas the V and J calls and clone size are those reported in that table. The sample consists of about 310,000 clones, approximately 89% of them appearing once. This clonotype was sampled from a woman in her thirties or forties who had recovered from COVID-19. The sample comprised PBMCs or T cells enriched from blood (not recorded which).

CDR3 amino acids: CASSPRQGGTEAFF. The CDR3 nucleotides read TGTGCCAGCAGCCCCCGACAGGGAGGCACTGAAGCTTTCTTT. J is TRBJ1-1 and V is TRBV7-2; 7 bases are shared with TRBD1. Germline CDR1 SGHTA, CDR2 FQGNSA. This CDR3 region has 14 residues. J gave up 4 bases and V 5 bases, and 7 bases lay outside the gene matches.